This T cell receptor beta chain was captured in a study of T cell repertoires in cytomegalovirus infection. TCRdb processed the reads anew with MiXCR; each CDR3 protein has one entry. The sample yields hundreds of thousands of distinct CDR3 sequences, about 39% seen once. CDR1 is MDHEN, CDR2 SYDVKM, per germline. V lost 3 bases and J 10 bases, leaving 14 bases between the germline ends. CDR3 size: 13 residues. A word on this clonotype: Its cognate antigen is unknown.

Material: cultured PBMCs, obtained from culture after CMV antigen stimulation. The TCR originated in a human donor in good health (CMV status not recorded). Some clones in this sample may be carry-over from other donors' samples. This chain joins TRBV28 and TRBJ2-3, with D uncertain. The CDR3 reads CASSFRNVESQYF. In nucleotides, the CDR3 is TGTGCCAGCAGTTTCCGGAACGTGGAGTCGCAGTATTTT. Supplemented by reference TRBV28 and TRBJ2-3, the full variable domain reads DVKVTQSSRYLVKRTGEKVFLECVQDMDHENMFWYRQDPGLGLRLIYFSYDVKMKEKGDIPEGYSVSREKKERFSLILESASTNQTSMYLCASSFRNVESQYFGPGTRLTVL.